This T cell receptor (beta chain) was sequenced during a study of cytomegalovirus exposure and HLA in healthy donors (dated by TCRdb to 2016 to 2017). Notes on the research overall: An earlier analysis of roughly 610 of the donors reported about 280 Gb of sequence data and 100 million to 120 million unique TCR beta sequences obtained from 150 million to 200 million T cells. Donor age, sex, ethnicity and CMV serostatus were compiled alongside the repertoire data. In an earlier analysis of 587 of the donors, high-throughput TCR beta sequencing was used to judge whether each TCR beta V gene segment behaved as functional or pseudogenic. Among 398 genotyped donors of the cohort, an average of approximately 240,000 unique TCR beta nucleotide sequences was sequenced per donor, of which about 18% were non-productive. Class I and class II HLA loci were covered by the typing at four-digit resolution. In a later analysis, previously published TCR beta repertoires from 670 or so donors were re-analyzed and high-resolution HLA genotyping was added so that TCR occurrence patterns could be studied. Of the 300 to 500 genotyped donors, 70% to 90% were placed in the genetic ancestry cluster associated with self-reported Caucasian donors. In the later analysis, no new phenotypic data were used to find candidate immune exposures; instead, reliance was placed on TCR beta sequences and their occurrence across donors. Every discovery cohort repertoire had been produced on one sequencing platform. A later genetic analysis took genome-wide SNP genotypes for about 65% of the 666 donors and used that subset as a discovery cohort. Roughly 5 DR-DQ haplotypes were handled as single units for association and clustering, since linkage in the cohort was strong. The aim of the study was to test whether cataloging public T cell receptors could identify signatures of past pathogen exposure. About 280 gigabases of sequencing data and 80 million or so unique TCR sequences were included in an early release covering about 600 HLA-typed donors. A separate validation cohort of about 110 different subjects was used in addition to the 666-subject first cohort. The study profiled the T cell repertoires of more than 500 subjects by immunosequencing and related them to cytomegalovirus serostatus. To predict cytomegalovirus infection status, the study combined high-throughput TCR immunosequencing, statistical association of individual TCRs with disease status, and machine learning. Typing coverage differed by locus: A, B, C, DRB1 and DQB1 were typed in roughly 629-640 donors, DQA1 in approximately 520, DPA1 in approximately 610, and DPB1 in just under 490.

The cohort consisted of 650 to 850 healthy bone marrow donors. At the time of sampling, every cohort member was nominally healthy, though immune exposures that went unrecorded were likely present. The donor tested CMV seronegative, placing the donor among the 352 seronegative members of the cohort. A peripheral blood sample was provided by each donor, and peripheral blood mononuclear cells were used for TCR beta sequencing. The Qiagen DNeasy Blood Extraction Kit was used to extract genomic DNA from the blood cell samples. Receptor libraries were prepared by the immunoSEQ multiplex PCR assay. For the multiplex PCR, a mixture combining 60 forward primers for TCR Vbeta segments and 13 reverse primers for TCR Jbeta segments was used. Amplification of the CDR3 region of rearranged TCR beta genes was performed with a multiplex PCR assay on genomic DNA. On the Illumina HiSeq System, the amplified TCR beta libraries were sequenced as 87-base-pair reads. The authors processed their data as follows. A later analysis counted about 80 million unique TCR beta chains across the 550 to 750 repertoires, and about 10 million of these chains were shared by at least two donors. To remove PCR and sequencing errors, raw reads were error-corrected and collapsed into unique sequences using a nearest-neighbor algorithm that merged closely related sequences. CDR3 sequences were aligned to IMGT reference sequences to assign V, D and J gene segments. For a sequence to be retained, a match of at least six nucleotides was required to both a V gene segment and a J gene segment. A rearrangement was called productive if the CDR3 had no stop codons and remained in frame with V and J, and every other rearrangement was called non-productive. CDR3 was defined by IMGT convention, running from the second conserved V-encoded cysteine to the conserved J-encoded phenylalanine. Sequences without an unambiguous match to a single V gene segment were excluded from the earlier analysis of several hundred of the donors. An earlier analysis of just under 600 of the donors called V segments functional above 56.7% productive rearrangements and segregating when the between-donor standard deviation exceeded 5%. A statistical classification framework was developed to diagnose cytomegalovirus status using the catalog of TCR beta chain sequences. V and J gene assignment, in a later analysis, came from comparing TCR nucleotide sequences with IMGT/GENE-DB human TR gene sequences. In a later analysis, CDR3 sequences and most-parsimonious VDJ recombination scenarios were assigned using the TCRdist pipeline. A later analysis defined each TCR beta chain by its CDR3 amino acid sequence plus V-gene family, and excluded reads lacking a unique V-gene family. A later analysis removed 592 highly shared, low-generation-probability nucleotide sequences to deal with suspected cross-contamination and a sequencing artifact. For each public chain, a later analysis derived a clonal expansion index from normalized ranks of inferred template counts within each repertoire. A later analysis computed generation probabilities with a VDJ recombination model fitted to out-of-frame rearrangements, and checked the results against IGoR. A later analysis scored TCR-TCR, TCR-HLA and TCR-CMV co-occurrence with hypergeometric tests, applying a repertoire-size bias correction to TCR pairs. False discovery rates were estimated in a later analysis by permuting HLA or CMV assignments 20 times. In a later analysis, co-occurring TCRs were grouped using DBSCAN, with TCRdist sequence similarity added in when clustering inside HLA-allele-positive subsets. Repertoires with fewer than 30,000 or more than 120,000 public chains were left out of co-occurrence clustering, as were several repertoires with anomalous nucleotide sharing. The clones in this table, taken by TCRdb from immuneACCESS, are in-frame only. Not every clone is retained; where verified, under half of the shortfall comes from an unresolved V gene, and the cause of the rest is unknown. The V and J calls and clone size were taken over from that table, and D and trimming were inferred from the DNA. Present in this sample are 130,000 to 150,000 clones, 80% of which were seen just once. Of the sample, approximately 4.1% falls within the top ten clones.

On this clone itself: It lacks a known antigen. Per-base quality was not reported, and no clone a single base away is much larger than it.

Results the study describes overall, beyond this receptor: In a later analysis, TCR association rates were found to vary across HLA loci, with the most associated TCRs seen for DRB1 alleles and the fewest for HLA-C alleles. A further reported finding was that TCR beta sequences accurately predicted the HLA-A and HLA-B alleles for most subjects in the first cohort. A later analysis found that HLA-associated TCR beta chains were more clonally expanded and had lower generation probabilities than equally common non-associated chains. In an earlier analysis of 500 to 650 of the donors, most TCR beta V segments appeared in productive rearrangements about 87% or about 30% of the time, broadly matching IMGT annotations. A cluster of highly shared sequence variants was judged likely to be a technical artifact of the sequencing pipeline. According to a later genetic analysis, donors in an Asian-associated ancestry cluster had fewer N-insertions in productive TCRs than the approximately 700-donor mean. Three of the identified cytomegalovirus-associated TCR beta chains were confirmed in vitro to be specific for cytomegalovirus antigens. Because counts were too low, around 18 rarely observed V segments, including chromosome 9 orphons, were left out of the earlier analysis of about 500 of the donors. Correlated functional status among segregating V segments might reflect linkage disequilibrium, but an unknown experimental factor could not be ruled out. Several of the top co-occurrence clusters appeared to be linked to parvovirus B19, influenza, CMV and Epstein-Barr virus, according to a later analysis. When HLA alleles, especially DR and DQ, strongly co-occurred, attributing TCR associations to individual alleles was difficult. Most TCR sequences were seen in very few donors, while some public TCRs were found in many individuals. A later analysis found that most CMV-associated TCR beta chains appeared HLA-restricted, with HLA associations seemingly driven largely by CMV exposure. HLA typing was unavailable for some donors at each locus, so association tests used only the typed subset. The study listed 170 or so TCR beta chains as associated with cytomegalovirus. In a later genetic analysis, a missense DCLRE1C variant was associated with V-gene and J-gene trimming of TCR beta chains, and the association was replicated in an independent cohort. A later analysis associated about 17,000 TCR beta sequences with specific HLA alleles at a false discovery rate of 0.05. The authors suggested that the approach could potentially be extended to other disease states and immunological phenotypes. The classifier was reported to diagnose cytomegalovirus status with high specificity and sensitivity in both the original and validation cohorts. Some IMGT-functional V segments, including TRBV6-2 and TRBV6-3, could not be distinguished by the 87-base-pair reads and were therefore excluded. This cohort had only TCR beta chains sequenced, and the lack of alpha or paired-chain data limited which features could be detected. Sequencing depth was assumed to be roughly uniform across donors in the presence/absence analyses, though that assumption may not hold. Immune exposure information for the cohort was limited to CMV serostatus.

Cut back by 3 bases and 4 bases, the V and J ends lie 13 bases apart. Its CDR3 holds 14 amino acids, cysteine through phenylalanine. Only the CDR3 DNA stays, 42 bases, in frame from base 1. The germline V gene encodes CDR1 SGDLS and CDR2 YYNGEE. This receptor was taken from a man aged 35 to 55 in good health and CMV-seronegative. The chain employs TRBV9 and TRBJ1-2; the D segment could be TRBD1, given 5 matching bases. Specimen: PBMCs. The CDR3 is CASSEEEGLYGYTF. The nucleotides are TGTGCCAGCAGCGAGGAGGAGGGGCTCTATGGCTACACCTTC.